Included here is one T cell receptor (beta chain) sequence, with context. Its antigen is unidentified. One end of the junction is discordant with germline, which a read error may explain. The sample is drawn from a study of blood T cells in healthy people across ages. Through a sample-barcoded 5' primer and a J-beta primer mix, a second PCR was run for roughly 6 to 11 cycles. Carrying 12 random nucleotides, a template-switch adaptor labeled each individual cDNA molecule. MiXCR was run by TCRdb on the 5' RACE reads, yielding one entry per CDR3 protein. Here the sample spans fewer than 650,000 distinct CDR3 sequences, about 26% being singletons. General study findings and limits: Higher naive T cell percentage went strongly together with higher TCR beta diversity.

The CDR3 is made up of 15 amino acids. Donors were systemically healthy Caucasian individuals from Russia aged roughly 6 to 100 years. The sample was also reused in another study, on T cells of mothers and their children. From that study: Samples came from a few healthy Caucasian mothers and their six children.

The TCR was taken from a boy aged 2 to 9 in good health. Material for sequencing was blood. V is TRBV12-3 or TRBV12-4 and J is TRBJ2-5; a possible D gene is TRBD1 (6 bases). CDR3 amino acids: CAGSPPDSGQETQYF. The CDR3 nucleotides are TGTGCCGGCAGTCCCCCGGACAGCGGCCAAGAGACCCAGTACTTC.